Below, 17 T cell receptor beta chains from the same sample are listed, as sequenced in a study of T cells in localized non-small cell lung cancer. Sequenced by immunoSEQ multiplex PCR; TCRdb stores in-frame clones only, minus some. This table has about 30,000 clones, about 88% appearing once. The specimen was peripheral blood, collected before any cancer treatment. These receptors were collected from a female donor aged 60 or older with stage III squamous cell lung carcinoma.

Here the CDR3 reads CASSTRRGETQYF. In nucleotides, the CDR3 is TGTGCCAGTAGTACCCGAAGGGGAGAGACCCAGTACTTC. The V gene is TRBV19, the J gene TRBJ2-5, with D possibly TRBD1 on 5 matching bases. The CDR3 totals 13 residues. V dropped 4 bases and J dropped 4 bases, with 10 bases sitting between them. Looked up from germline, CDR1 is LNHDA and CDR2 is SQIVND (reference sequence).

The chain combines TRBV11-2 with TRBJ1-6, with no clear D. Trimming removed 4 bases at V and 0 bases at J, with 7 bases between. The CDR3 runs to 15 residues. Germline V gene lookup returns CDR1 SGHAT and CDR2 FQNNGV. The DNA for the CDR3 is TGTGCCAGCAGCTCAGGCAGCTCCTATAATTCACCCCTCCACTTT. It encodes CASSSGSSYNSPLHF.

The gene calls are TRBV9 and TRBJ2-5; the match to TRBD2 covers 12 bases. Germline values: CDR1 SGDLS, CDR2 YYNGEE. The CDR3 loop spans 14 amino acids. The junction had 3 bases not matched to a gene; V was cut back by 4 bases and J by 5 bases. CDR3 DNA: TGTGCCAGCAGCCCTAGCGGGAGGGGTGAGACCCAGTACTTC. Protein: CASSPSGRGETQYF. Using reference TRBV9 and TRBJ2-5 for the parts outside the CDR3, the full variable domain is DSGVTQTPKHLITATGQRVTLRCSPRSGDLSVYWYQQSLDQGLQFLIQYYNGEERAKGNILERFSAQQFPDLHSELNLSSLELGDSALYFCASSPSGRGETQYFGPGTRLLVL.

CDR3 loop: CASSNRLSTDTQYF. For the CDR3, the DNA is TGCGCCAGCAGCAACCGACTTAGCACAGATACGCAGTATTTT. The gene calls are TRBV5-1 and TRBJ2-3; D uncertain. Trimming cost V 4 bases and J 0 bases, with 9 bases left between them. Germline V gene data show CDR1 as SGHRS and CDR2 as YFSETQ. The CDR3 covers 14 residues.

V and J are TRBV11-3 and TRBJ2-5, with D possibly matching TRBD1 (7 bases). CDR1 is SGHNT, CDR2 YENEEA, per germline. V was cut by 5 bases and J by 5 bases, with 18 bases left in between. The CDR3 contains 15 residues. CDR3 amino acids: CASSDAQGTGETQYF. The CDR3 bases are TGTGCCAGCAGCGATGCACAGGGGACTGGGGAGACCCAGTACTTC.

CDR3 coding DNA: TGTGCCAGCAGTGAAAGGGGGGACAGGAGCTCTGGAAACACCATATATTTT. Its protein product is CASSERGDRSSGNTIYF. The chain employs TRBV6-1 and TRBJ1-3; 8 nucleotides match TRBD1. V shed 2 bases, J shed 0 bases, and the junction held 6 bases outside the gene matches. Germline CDR1 is MNHNS and CDR2 is SASEGT. The CDR3 consists of 17 residues.

About this clone: A junction boundary mismatches the germline segment, possibly from a read error. The rearrangement links TRBV5-1 to TRBJ1-2; D is perhaps TRBD1 (6 bases). This CDR3 spans 13 amino acids. The germline V gene encodes CDR1 SGHRS and CDR2 YFSETQ. The CDR3, as DNA: TGCACCAGCAGCTGGGACAAGTCCTATGGCTACACCTTC. This encodes CTSSWDKSYGYTF.

This rearrangement joins TRBV7-9 to TRBJ1-5, with D uncertain. Germline V lookup: CDR1 SEHNR, CDR2 FQNEAQ (reference sequence). V dropped 5 bases and J dropped 4 bases, with 18 bases sitting between them. The CDR3 is 16 residues long. CDR3 sequence (DNA): TGTGCCAGCAGCCCCCTGGAGGGTTACCAAAATCAGCCCCAGCATTTT. This codes for CASSPLEGYQNQPQHF.

This chain uses TRBV27 with TRBJ1-5, with 10 bases that match TRBD1. The ends lost 10 bases at V and 1 base at J; junction bases unmatched: 10. Germline-derived CDR1 and CDR2 are MNHEY and SMNVEV (reference sequence). The CDR3 covers 16 residues. CDR3 nucleotides: TGTGCCACCCGGGACAGGGGAACGGAAAGCAATCAGCCCCAGCATTTT. It specifies CATRDRGTESNQPQHF.

This clone appeared a few times. The V and J genes are TRBV5-5 and TRBJ2-7, with a possible D match to TRBD2 (6 bases). The CDR3 totals 15 residues. Germline V CDR1 and CDR2: SGHKS, YYEKEE (reference sequence). The ends were cut back, 3 bases at V and 3 bases at J, with 16 bases in the middle. The CDR3 DNA follows: TGTGCCAGCAGCTGGCTACGCGGGACTGGCTACGAGCAGTACTTC. It translates to CASSWLRGTGYEQYF.

The CDR3 DNA follows: TGTGCCAGCAGAGAACAGGATACGCAGTATTTT. Protein product: CASREQDTQYF. J is TRBJ2-3 and V is TRBV2; no firm D call. V lost 6 bases to trimming and J lost 6 bases, with 7 bases between them. This CDR3 has 11 residues. From germline, CDR1 is SNHLY and CDR2 FYNNEI. The whole variable domain, filled in from reference TRBV2 and TRBJ2-3, reads EPEVTQTPSHQVTQMGQEVILRCVPISNHLYFYWYRQILGQKVEFLVSFYNNEISEKSEIFDDQFSVERPDGSNFTLKIRSTKLEDSAMYFCASREQDTQYFGPGTRLTVL.

The rearrangement uses TRBV18 and TRBJ2-3; 10 bases are a match to TRBD2. CDR3 size: 16 residues. Trimming removed 4 bases from V and 4 bases from J; junction bases left unmatched: 8. Germline CDR1 and CDR2: KGHSH and LQKENI. CDR3 DNA: TGTGCCAGCTCACGGGGCCCGACTAGCGGGTCAGATACGCAGTATTTT. This encodes CASSRGPTSGSDTQYF.

The rearrangement joins TRBV11-2 to TRBJ2-1; perhaps TRBD2 as D (6 bases). Between the trimmed V and J ends, which lost 0 bases and 10 bases, there was a span of 13 bases. CDR3 length equals 14 residues. Germline V gene data show CDR1 as SGHAT and CDR2 as FQNNGV. The chain's CDR3 is CASSLEGGIGEQFF. As DNA, the CDR3 is TGTGCCAGCAGCTTAGAAGGAGGGATAGGGGAGCAGTTCTTC.

The chain uses TRBV28 and TRBJ2-3; D is possibly TRBD2 (5 bases). V was clipped by 3 bases and J by 8 bases, with 9 bases between them. The germline V gene has CDR1 MDHEN and CDR2 SYDVKM. The CDR3 is made up of 12 amino acids. CDR3 protein: CASSFRGSTQYF. In nucleotides, the CDR3 is TGTGCCAGCAGTTTCAGAGGGTCTACGCAGTATTTT.

The genes are TRBV18 and TRBJ1-1; 10 bases align to TRBD1. CDR3 length: 15 amino acids. Germline-derived CDR1 and CDR2 are KGHSH and LQKENI. After removal of 2 bases from V and 7 bases from J, the junction contained 7 bases not matched to a gene. This CDR3 is CASSPMGQGLYEAFF. The CDR3 bases are TGTGCCAGCTCACCAATGGGACAGGGGCTATATGAAGCTTTCTTT.

The J gene is TRBJ2-1, the V gene TRBV5-1; TRBD1 aligns across 8 bases. Germline CDR1 SGHRS, CDR2 YFSETQ. V lost 4 bases to trimming and J lost 3 bases; unmatched junction nucleotides: 6. The CDR3 runs 15 residues. CDR3 protein: CASSMDDRGYNEQFF. The CDR3, as DNA: TGCGCCAGCAGCATGGACGACAGGGGCTACAATGAGCAGTTCTTC.

The rearrangement uses TRBV5-1 and TRBJ2-5; 8 positions agree with TRBD2. The germline CDR1 and CDR2 sequences are SGHRS and YFSETQ. The CDR3 consists of 14 residues. The trim removed 0 bases at V and 3 bases at J, leaving 1 base unmatched. The CDR3 DNA is TGCGCCAGCAGCTTGGGTAGCGGGGAAGAGACCCAGTACTTC. Its translation is CASSLGSGEETQYF.